This entry features one TCR beta chain sequence. The same CDR3 can be traced to other DNA sequences in this sample. These data come from a study of cytomegalovirus exposure and HLA in healthy donors. The PCR employed 60 Vbeta primers together with 13 Jbeta primers. TCRdb's copy holds only in-frame clones and misses some; the assay was immunoSEQ multiplex PCR. Among hundreds of thousands of clones, over 80% were seen once, and the ten largest hold roughly 0.7%. Germline V gene sequence: CDR1 MGHRA, CDR2 YSYEKL. V dropped 0 bases and J dropped 4; count of bases not matched to a gene: 1. The CDR3 contains 15 residues.

The clonotype was recovered from a boy aged 2 to 9 in good health and CMV-seronegative. J is TRBJ2-7 and V is TRBV4-1; 12 nucleotides agree with TRBD2. The specimen sequenced was PBMCs. The CDR3 here is CASSQEGTSGYEQYF. The CDR3 nucleotides are TGCGCCAGCAGCCAAGAAGGGACTAGCGGGTACGAGCAGTACTTC.